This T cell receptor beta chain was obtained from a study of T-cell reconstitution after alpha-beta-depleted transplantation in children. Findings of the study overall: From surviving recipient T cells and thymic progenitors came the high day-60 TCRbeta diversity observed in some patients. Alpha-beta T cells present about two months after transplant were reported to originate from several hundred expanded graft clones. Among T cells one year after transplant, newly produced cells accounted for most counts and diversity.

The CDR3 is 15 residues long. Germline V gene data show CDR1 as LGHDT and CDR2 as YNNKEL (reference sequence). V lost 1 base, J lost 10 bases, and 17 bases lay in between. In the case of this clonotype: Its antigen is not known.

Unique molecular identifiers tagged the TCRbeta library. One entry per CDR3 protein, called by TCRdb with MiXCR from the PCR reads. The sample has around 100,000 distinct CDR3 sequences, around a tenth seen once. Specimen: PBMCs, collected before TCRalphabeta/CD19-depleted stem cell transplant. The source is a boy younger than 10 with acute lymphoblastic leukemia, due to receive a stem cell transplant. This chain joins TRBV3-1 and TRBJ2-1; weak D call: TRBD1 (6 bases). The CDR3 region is CASSQVGARKEEQFF. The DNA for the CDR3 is TGTGCCAGCAGCCAAGTGGGGGCCCGCAAAGAGGAGCAGTTCTTC.